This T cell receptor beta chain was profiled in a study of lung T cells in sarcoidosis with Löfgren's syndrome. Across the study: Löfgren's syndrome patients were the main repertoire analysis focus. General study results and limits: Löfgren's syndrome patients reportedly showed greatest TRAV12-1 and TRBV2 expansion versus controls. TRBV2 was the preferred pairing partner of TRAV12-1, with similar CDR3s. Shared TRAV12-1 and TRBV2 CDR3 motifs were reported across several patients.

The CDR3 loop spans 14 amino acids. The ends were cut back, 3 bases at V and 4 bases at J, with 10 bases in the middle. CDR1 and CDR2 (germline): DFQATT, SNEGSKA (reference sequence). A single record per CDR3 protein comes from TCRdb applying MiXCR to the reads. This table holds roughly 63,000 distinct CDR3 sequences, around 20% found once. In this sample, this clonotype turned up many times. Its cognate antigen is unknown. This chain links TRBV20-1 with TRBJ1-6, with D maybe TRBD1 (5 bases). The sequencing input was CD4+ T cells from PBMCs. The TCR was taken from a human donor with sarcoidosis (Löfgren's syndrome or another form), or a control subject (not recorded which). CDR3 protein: CSASEGRYNSPLHF. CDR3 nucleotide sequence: TGCAGTGCTAGCGAGGGACGGTATAATTCACCCCTCCACTTT.